A single sample gave rise to the 23 T cell receptor beta chains below, sequenced in a study of cytotoxic CD8 clonotypes in ibrutinib-treated CLL. Generated by immunoSEQ multiplex PCR, the TCRdb table keeps only in-frame clones and is missing some. The table includes 300,000 to 350,000 clones, almost 80% detected once. Specimen: PBMCs, collected before ibrutinib treatment. These receptors were taken from a human donor with chronic lymphocytic leukemia.

V usage is TRBV11-2 and J usage is TRBJ2-7; no reliable D call. V gave up 5 bases and J gave up 3 bases, with 14 bases separating them. This CDR3 spans 14 amino acids. The germline V gene has CDR1 SGHAT and CDR2 FQNNGV. In DNA form, the CDR3 reads TGTGCCAGCAGCCCTACGACAACCCTCTACGAGCAGTACTTC. Translating it yields CASSPTTTLYEQYF. The full variable domain, its missing parts supplied by reference TRBV11-2 and TRBJ2-7, is EAGVAQSPRYKIIEKRQSVAFWCNPISGHATLYWYQQILGQGPKLLIQFQNNGVVDDSQLPKDRFSAERLKGVDSTLKIQPAKLEDSAVYLCASSPTTTLYEQYFGPGTRLTVT.

The chain recombines TRBV5-5 with TRBJ1-2, with a possible D match to TRBD1 (5 bases). Trimming cost V 4 bases and J 2 bases, with 21 bases left between them. Germline V CDR1 and CDR2: SGHKS, YYEKEE (reference sequence). This CDR3 is built from 17 residues. The CDR3 DNA reads TGTGCCAGCAGCCGTTACCGGGGCGCCGATACAAACTATGGCTACACCTTC. Its translation is CASSRYRGADTNYGYTF.

The chain links TRBV4-3 to TRBJ2-7, with 7 bases aligning to TRBD1. J lost 6 bases, V lost 0 bases, and 5 bases had no gene match. The length of the CDR3 is 14 residues. Per the germline V gene, CDR1 is LGHNA and CDR2 is YSLEER. The CDR3 protein is CASSQDFSGGEQYF. In nucleotides, the CDR3 is TGCGCCAGCAGCCAAGATTTTTCAGGGGGCGAGCAGTACTTC.

This rearrangement joins TRBV4-3 to TRBJ2-7; the D gene is possibly TRBD1 (7 bases). With 3 bases removed from V and 1 base from J, the gap between germline ends came to 10 bases. CDR1 and CDR2 (germline): LGHNA, YSLEER. The CDR3 has 14 residues. CDR3 DNA sequence: TGCGCCAGCAGCCATGCAGGGGGGTCCTACGAGCAGTACTTC. Protein product: CASSHAGGSYEQYF.

This chain joins TRBV13 and TRBJ2-2, with a weak D call TRBD2 (5 bases). Deletions cut 5 bases from V and 2 bases from J, with 12 bases between. The CDR3 totals 15 residues. Germline loops: CDR1 PRHDT, CDR2 FYEKMQ (reference sequence). CDR3 in DNA: TGTGCCAGCAGCCAGGAGGATGGAAACACCGGGGAGCTGTTTTTT. The encoded protein is CASSQEDGNTGELFF.

The chain links TRBV11-2 to TRBJ1-2; 8 positions agree with TRBD1. The V and J ends lost 4 bases and 7 bases, in that order; junction bases with no gene match: 14. Per the germline V gene, CDR1 is SGHAT and CDR2 is FQNNGV. The CDR3 is 16 amino acids. The CDR3 reads CASSSTTRGRSSGYTF. CDR3 nucleotide sequence: TGTGCCAGCAGCTCGACTACCAGGGGGCGGTCGTCTGGCTACACCTTC.

J is TRBJ2-1 and V is TRBV6-1; D might be TRBD1 (6 bases). Trimming shortened V by 1 base and J by 9 bases, and 16 bases separated the two germline ends. Germline assignment: CDR1 MNHNS and CDR2 SASEGT. The CDR3 loop spans 15 amino acids. The CDR3 spells CASSEVGEGEGEQFF. The CDR3 coding sequence is TGTGCCAGCAGTGAAGTTGGAGAGGGGGAAGGTGAGCAGTTCTTC.

This chain uses TRBV7-6 with TRBJ2-1, with 7 nucleotides matching TRBD2. The CDR3 totals 15 residues. CDR1 SGHVS and CDR2 FNYEAQ come from the germline V gene. The V gene end was trimmed by 4 bases and the J gene end by 7 bases; junction bases not matched to a gene: 10. The CDR3, as DNA: TGTGCCAGCAGCTCCCTTCCCGGGACTACAAATGAGCAGTTCTTC. Its translation is CASSSLPGTTNEQFF.

This sequence joins TRBV11-2 and TRBJ2-1; 7 positions match TRBD2. This CDR3 is 15 amino acids long. J lost 3 bases, V lost 1 base, and 3 bases had no gene match. The germline CDR1 and CDR2 sequences are SGHAT and FQNNGV. This CDR3 is CASSLGASGYNEQFF. CDR3 sequence (DNA): TGTGCCAGCAGCTTAGGGGCTAGCGGCTACAATGAGCAGTTCTTC. Drawing the rest from reference TRBV11-2 and TRBJ2-1, the complete variable domain is EAGVAQSPRYKIIEKRQSVAFWCNPISGHATLYWYQQILGQGPKLLIQFQNNGVVDDSQLPKDRFSAERLKGVDSTLKIQPAKLEDSAVYLCASSLGASGYNEQFFGPGTRLTVL.

The gene calls are TRBV19 and TRBJ1-5, with D unresolved. V was shortened by 5 bases and J by 0 bases, with 8 bases between the two germline ends. Germline V gene lookup returns CDR1 LNHDA and CDR2 SQIVND (reference sequence). This CDR3 region has 14 residues. For the CDR3, the DNA is TGTGCCAGTAGTCAACAGTTTAGCAATCAGCCCCAGCATTTT. This gives the protein CASSQQFSNQPQHF.

The chain is built from TRBV27 and TRBJ1-5; 8 bases align to TRBD1. Trimming at V came to 6 bases and at J to 4 bases, leaving 8 bases not matched to a gene. The germline CDR1 and CDR2 sequences are MNHEY and SMNVEV (reference sequence). The CDR3 extends over 15 amino acids. The CDR3 DNA reads TGTGCCAGCAGAAGATACACAGGGGGGAATCAGCCCCAGCATTTT. It encodes CASRRYTGGNQPQHF.

Of note for this clone: The sample holds other DNA sequences that translate to the same CDR3. The V and J genes are TRBV28 and TRBJ1-5; the D gene is possibly TRBD1 (5 bases). V lost 7 bases and J lost 7, with 11 bases in between. The length of the CDR3 is 12 residues. Per the germline V gene, CDR1 is MDHEN and CDR2 is SYDVKM. CDR3: CASTGVGQPQHF. The CDR3 DNA is TGTGCCAGCACGGGGGTCGGGCAGCCCCAGCATTTT.

The chain combines TRBV27 with TRBJ2-1; TRBD1 agrees at 8 bases. Trimming cost V 5 bases and J 2 bases; bases outside gene matches: 8. CDR1 and CDR2 from the germline V gene are MNHEY and SMNVEV (reference sequence). This CDR3 is built from 16 residues. CDR3 residues: CASSLLGTGTYNEQFF. The CDR3 DNA reads as TGTGCCAGCAGTCTTTTGGGGACAGGAACCTACAATGAGCAGTTCTTC.

The chain carries TRBV7-2 and TRBJ2-3, with D possibly called TRBD1 or TRBD2 (5 bases each). Germline CDR1 and CDR2: SGHTA and FQGNSA. CDR3 size: 14 residues. V lost 2 bases and J lost 4, with 10 bases in between. The CDR3 reads CASSLSVGADTQYF. Written as DNA, the CDR3 is TGTGCCAGCAGCTTATCAGTGGGGGCAGATACGCAGTATTTT.

This clone was seen only a few times. This chain joins TRBV6-4 and TRBJ1-2, with 9 bases aligning to TRBD1. J was trimmed by 7 bases and V by 8 bases; bases with no gene match: 8. From germline, CDR1 is MRHNA and CDR2 SNTAGT. CDR3 length: 13 amino acids. In DNA, the CDR3 is TGTGCCAGCCACCAAGGGACAGGGACTGGCTACACCTTC. It translates to CASHQGTGTGYTF.

This chain joins TRBV4-1 and TRBJ2-5, with 8 bases identical to TRBD1. Trimming at V came to 4 bases and at J to 4 bases, leaving 5 bases not matched to a gene. The germline gives CDR1 MGHRA, CDR2 YSYEKL. CDR3 length equals 14 residues. The CDR3 here is CASSRGQGGETQYF. The CDR3 bases are TGCGCCAGCAGCCGCGGACAGGGTGGAGAGACCCAGTACTTC.

J is TRBJ2-7 and V is TRBV2; 10 positions agree with TRBD2. Germline trimming cut 5 bases from V and 6 bases from J; bases unmatched to any gene: 10. This CDR3 has 15 amino acids. Germline assignment: CDR1 SNHLY and CDR2 FYNNEI. DNA of the CDR3: TGTGCCAGCAGTAATAGCGGGAGGTCGATCGGCGAGCAGTACTTC. Its translation is CASSNSGRSIGEQYF.

The chain couples TRBV27 to TRBJ2-1, with 8 bases matching TRBD1. Germline loops: CDR1 MNHEY, CDR2 SMNVEV (reference sequence). V lost 6 bases and J lost 4; bases outside the gene matches: 8. The CDR3 is made up of 15 amino acids. The CDR3 region is CASRTGTGDYNEQFF. CDR3 sequence (DNA): TGTGCCAGCAGAACCGGGACAGGCGATTACAATGAGCAGTTCTTC.

This chain joins TRBV7-9 and TRBJ2-1, with 8 nucleotides matching TRBD2. Germline CDR1 and CDR2: SEHNR and FQNEAQ (reference sequence). CDR3 length: 15 amino acids. V shed 4 bases and J 9 bases; nucleotides not matched to a gene: 11. CDR3 amino acids: CASSYLLASGFEQFF. Written as DNA, the CDR3 is TGTGCCAGCAGCTACCTGTTGGCTAGCGGGTTTGAGCAGTTCTTC.

This chain joins TRBV19 and TRBJ2-5; a weak D match, TRBD2 (6 bases). Trimming shortened V by 3 bases and J by 1 base, and 15 bases separated the two germline ends. This CDR3 comprises 16 residues. From germline, CDR1 is LNHDA and CDR2 SQIVND (reference sequence). CDR3 nucleotide sequence: TGTGCCAGTAGTATTGGAGGGATGGGTGTCCAAGAGACCCAGTACTTC. Translating gives CASSIGGMGVQETQYF.

This clone has more than one count but fewer than ten. The chain is built from TRBV7-2 and TRBJ2-7, with TRBD2 matching 12 bases. Losses at the gene ends were 5 bases for V and 4 bases for J; bases not matched to a gene: 6. The CDR3 spans 15 residues. Looked up from germline, CDR1 is SGHTA and CDR2 is FQGNSA. For the CDR3, the DNA is TGTGCCAGCAGCCCCCGACTAGCGGGGGTATACGAGCAGTACTTC. Translated, it gives CASSPRLAGVYEQYF.

The chain is built from TRBV4-1 and TRBJ1-2; D unresolved. Trimming left V 0 bases short and J 11 bases short, with 13 bases between. This CDR3 spans 13 amino acids. Germline CDR1 and CDR2: MGHRA and YSYEKL. The DNA for the CDR3 is TGCGCCAGCAGCCAAGATCGGCGCCCGCCGTACACCTTC. It codes for CASSQDRRPPYTF.

This chain joins TRBV5-1 and TRBJ2-3; 7 nucleotides align to TRBD1. The CDR3 has 16 amino acids. CDR1 is SGHRS and CDR2 is YFSETQ in the germline V gene. V lost 0 bases, J lost 2 bases, and 6 bases stayed unmatched. CDR3: CASSLVGTDNTDTQYF. In DNA form, the CDR3 reads TGCGCCAGCAGCTTGGTCGGGACAGACAACACAGATACGCAGTATTTT.